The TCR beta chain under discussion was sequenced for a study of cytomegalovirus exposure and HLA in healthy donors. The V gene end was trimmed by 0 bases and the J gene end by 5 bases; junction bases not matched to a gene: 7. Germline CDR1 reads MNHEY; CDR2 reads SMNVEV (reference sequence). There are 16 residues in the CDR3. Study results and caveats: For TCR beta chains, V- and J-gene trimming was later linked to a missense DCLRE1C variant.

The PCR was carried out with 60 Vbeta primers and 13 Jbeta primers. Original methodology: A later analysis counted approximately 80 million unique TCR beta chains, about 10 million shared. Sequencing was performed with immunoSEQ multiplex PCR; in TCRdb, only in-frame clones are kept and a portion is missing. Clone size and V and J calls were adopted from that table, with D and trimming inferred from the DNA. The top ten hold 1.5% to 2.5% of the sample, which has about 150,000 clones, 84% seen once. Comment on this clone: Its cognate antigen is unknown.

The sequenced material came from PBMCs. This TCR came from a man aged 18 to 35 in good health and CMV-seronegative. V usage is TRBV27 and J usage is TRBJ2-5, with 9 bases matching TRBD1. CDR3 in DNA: TGTGCCAGCAGTTTATCTGGACAGGGGCCTCTCGAGACCCAGTACTTC. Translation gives CASSLSGQGPLETQYF.